Sequencing of this T cell receptor beta chain was carried out in a study of blood T cells in healthy people across ages. Study information: Per every two T cells, about one barcoded beta molecule was captured by template switching. Findings and limits, study-wide: Per-million-T-cell TCR beta diversity fell roughly linearly with age.

Using a J-beta primer mix together with a sample-barcoded 5' primer, a second PCR was run for roughly 6 to 12 cycles. Every cDNA molecule bore a tag from a template-switch adaptor containing 12 random nucleotides. In TCRdb, the 5' RACE reads were re-called with MiXCR into one record per CDR3 protein. The sample lists roughly 1,300,000 distinct CDR3 sequences; approximately 59% were seen once. Per individual sample, total RNA of at least 6 micrograms was extracted. This clonotype came up a few times. Its antigen is currently unknown. In germline, CDR1 is DFQATT, CDR2 SNEGSKA (reference sequence). This CDR3 is 13 amino acids long. Losses at the gene ends were 6 bases for V and 7 bases for J; bases not matched to a gene: 8.

This chain links TRBV20-1 with TRBJ1-5; TRBD1 aligns across 8 bases. Sequencing input: blood. This TCR was recovered from a young man in good health. The CDR3 DNA is TGCAGTGCCCGGACAGGGTTAAAGCAGCCCCAGCATTTT. Translation gives CSARTGLKQPQHF.